Following are 26 T cell receptor beta chains from one sample sequenced in a study of blood T cell repertoires in COVID-19. The data were produced by immunoSEQ multiplex PCR, yet TCRdb's version contains in-frame clones alone and is incomplete. The table includes more than 200,000 clones, around 88% detected once. The sample consisted of peripheral blood. Receptors were obtained from a woman between 45 and 65 years old with acute or convalescent COVID-19.

The chain recombines TRBV10-3 with TRBJ2-1; maybe TRBD2 (5 bases). V was cut by 0 bases and J by 9 bases, with 27 bases left in between. The V gene's germline CDR1 is ENHRY and CDR2 SYGVKD. The CDR3 has 19 amino acids. This CDR3 is CAISESEREGIGSYGEQFF. Here the CDR3 DNA reads TGTGCCATCAGTGAGTCGGAAAGAGAGGGTATCGGTTCCTACGGTGAGCAGTTCTTC.

V and J are TRBV14 and TRBJ1-2, with D hard to call. V was cut by 4 bases and J by 8 bases, with 14 bases left in between. Germline V CDR1 and CDR2: SGHDN, FVKESK. The CDR3 is made up of 13 amino acids. Here the CDR3 DNA reads TGTGCCAGCAGCCCTTCGGTTAGTAGAGGCTACACCTTC. The encoded protein is CASSPSVSRGYTF.

The chain is built from TRBV28 and TRBJ1-1; 7 bases are shared with TRBD1. CDR3 size: 15 residues. Germline CDR1 MDHEN, CDR2 SYDVKM. V gave up 7 bases and J gave up 7 bases; unmatched junction bases: 15. The CDR3 coding sequence is TGTGCCAGCACTATACAAGAGGGGGCAGTCAGTGAAGCTTTCTTT. Encoded protein: CASTIQEGAVSEAFF.

V is TRBV28 and J is TRBJ2-3, with a weak D call TRBD2 (6 bases). CDR3 length: 16 amino acids. Germline V CDR1 and CDR2: MDHEN, SYDVKM. V lost 4 bases and J lost 1, with 15 bases in between. CDR3 coding DNA: TGTGCCAGCAGTTATGCCGGACTAACGGGCACAGATACGCAGTATTTT. This encodes CASSYAGLTGTDTQYF.

The rearrangement uses TRBV6-5 and TRBJ2-1, with D perhaps matching TRBD1 (5 bases). Germline CDR1 and CDR2: MNHEY and SVGAGI. V lost 6 bases and J 7 bases, leaving 19 bases between the germline ends. CDR3 length: 15 amino acids. The CDR3 protein is CASSRDSGWGNEQFF. In DNA, the CDR3 is TGTGCCAGCAGCCGTGACTCAGGGTGGGGTAATGAGCAGTTCTTC.

This clone appeared once. This rearrangement joins TRBV5-8 to TRBJ1-1, with D hard to call. Trimming stripped 3 bases from V and 3 bases from J, with 6 bases between. Looked up from germline, CDR1 is SGHTS and CDR2 is YDEGEE. There are 12 residues in the CDR3. CDR3 in amino acids: CASSWSDTEAFF. CDR3 coding DNA: TGTGCCAGCAGCTGGTCGGACACTGAAGCTTTCTTT.

This clone was found once. The chain is built from TRBV11-2 and TRBJ1-3; D remains unclear. This CDR3 comprises 15 residues. Germline V gene data show CDR1 as SGHAT and CDR2 as FQNNGV. V was pared by 3 bases and J by 4 bases, with 13 bases between. The CDR3 DNA is TGTGCCAGCAGCTTCAACCCGACTAGCGGAAACACCATATATTTT. This encodes CASSFNPTSGNTIYF.

In DNA form, the CDR3 reads TGTGCCAGCAGCCAGAATTTCGGGGTAGGGGAGGGCCTTCCCTACGAGCAGTACTTC. Encoded protein: CASSQNFGVGEGLPYEQYF. V gene TRBV5-8 combines with J gene TRBJ2-7; 7 nucleotides align to TRBD2. V gave up 4 bases and J gave up 2 bases; unmatched junction bases: 21. CDR3 length equals 19 residues. Germline-derived CDR1 and CDR2 are SGHTS and YDEGEE.

The rearrangement joins TRBV5-1 to TRBJ2-5; perhaps TRBD2 as D (5 bases). CDR1 is SGHRS and CDR2 is YFSETQ in the germline V gene. The CDR3 loop spans 15 amino acids. Deletions cut 1 base from V and 4 bases from J, with 14 bases between. The CDR3 here is CASSLMGVGSETQYF. The CDR3 DNA reads as TGCGCCAGCAGCTTGATGGGAGTAGGGTCAGAGACCCAGTACTTC.

This clone was counted at least ten times. The chain employs TRBV19 and TRBJ1-2, with D possibly TRBD1 on 5 matching bases. The V and J ends lost 5 bases and 4 bases respectively, with 11 bases between them. CDR3 length: 13 amino acids. In germline, CDR1 is LNHDA, CDR2 SQIVND (reference sequence). In DNA form, the CDR3 reads TGTGCCAGTAGTCCAGGGAGGGCCTATGGCTACACCTTC. As protein: CASSPGRAYGYTF.

V usage is TRBV18 and J usage is TRBJ2-7; TRBD2 matches at 12 bases. Losses at the gene ends were 5 bases for V and 3 bases for J; bases not matched to a gene: 2. Germline lookup yields CDR1 KGHSH and CDR2 LQKENI. The CDR3 runs 14 residues. The CDR3 DNA sequence: TGTGCCAGCTCAGAGGGACTAGCGGGCTACGAGCAGTACTTC. It yields the protein CASSEGLAGYEQYF.

The chain uses TRBV7-3 and TRBJ2-1; no clear D gene. Trimming left V 1 base short and J 6 bases short, with 10 bases between. Germline loops: CDR1 SGHTA, CDR2 FQGTGA. This CDR3 region has 14 residues. In DNA form, the CDR3 reads TGTGCCAGCAGCTTAAGTCCTAGTAGCAATGAGCAGTTCTTC. Its protein product is CASSLSPSSNEQFF.

The V and J genes are TRBV5-1 and TRBJ2-7, with 7 bases aligning to TRBD1. The CDR3 runs to 15 residues. The trim removed 4 bases at V and 3 bases at J, leaving 10 bases unmatched. The germline CDR1 and CDR2 sequences are SGHRS and YFSETQ. CDR3 residues: CASSLWTGDIYEQYF. The CDR3 coding sequence is TGCGCCAGCAGCCTCTGGACAGGAGATATCTACGAGCAGTACTTC. The full variable domain, its missing parts supplied by reference TRBV5-1 and TRBJ2-7, is KAGVTQTPRYLIKTRGQQVTLSCSPISGHRSVSWYQQTPGQGLQFLFEYFSETQRNKGNFPGRFSGRQFSNSRSEMNVSTLELGDSALYLCASSLWTGDIYEQYFGPGTRLTVT.

The chain links TRBV19 to TRBJ1-1, with a weak D call TRBD1 (5 bases). Trimming took off 8 bases at V and 6 bases at J, with 10 bases between the two ends. Germline lookup yields CDR1 LNHDA and CDR2 SQIVND (reference sequence). This CDR3 contains 11 residues. The CDR3 coding sequence is TGTGCCAGTCGCGGGGGACCTGAAGCTTTCTTT. It is translated as CASRGGPEAFF. The full variable domain, its missing parts supplied by reference TRBV19 and TRBJ1-1, is DGGITQSPKYLFRKEGQNVTLSCEQNLNHDAMYWYRQDPGQGLRLIYYSQIVNDFQKGDIAEGYSVSREKKESFPLTVTSAQKNPTAFYLCASRGGPEAFFGQGTRLTVV.

The rearrangement joins TRBV20-1 to TRBJ2-7; 8 bases fit TRBD2. From germline, CDR1 is DFQATT and CDR2 SNEGSKA (reference sequence). The length of the CDR3 is 11 residues. Unmatched junction bases numbered 3, after V lost 5 bases and J lost 6 bases. The CDR3 spells CSAGLASEQYF. Here the CDR3 DNA reads TGCAGTGCTGGACTAGCTAGCGAGCAGTACTTC.

V is TRBV7-7 and J is TRBJ2-5; weak D call: TRBD2 (5 bases). V lost 4 bases and J lost 1, with 10 bases in between. Germline values: CDR1 SSHAT, CDR2 FNYEAQ (reference sequence). The CDR3 is made up of 14 amino acids. CDR3 bases: TGTGCCAGCAGCTACCGGGATTCCCAAGAGACCCAGTACTTC. This translates into CASSYRDSQETQYF.

The J gene is TRBJ2-3, the V gene TRBV11-2, with 14 positions matching TRBD2. Germline V gives CDR1 SGHAT, CDR2 FQNNGV. Trimming took 5 bases from V and 14 from J; bases not matched to a gene: 12. This CDR3 spans 15 amino acids. The chain's CDR3 is CASSTPGLAGESGYF. The CDR3 DNA is TGTGCCAGCAGCACTCCGGGACTAGCGGGAGAGAGCGGGTATTTT. Variable domain in full (rest from reference TRBV11-2 and TRBJ2-3): EAGVAQSPRYKIIEKRQSVAFWCNPISGHATLYWYQQILGQGPKLLIQFQNNGVVDDSQLPKDRFSAERLKGVDSTLKIQPAKLEDSAVYLCASSTPGLAGESGYFGPGTRLTVL.

This chain joins TRBV3-1 (or the pseudogene TRBV3-2) and TRBJ1-2; the D gene is possibly TRBD1 (5 bases). This CDR3 has 14 residues. The germline gives CDR1 LGHDT, CDR2 YNNKEL (reference sequence). The ends were cut back, 5 bases at V and 6 bases at J, with 16 bases in the middle. The DNA for the CDR3 is TGTGCCAGCAGCGGGGATACAGGTTCTAATGGCTACACCTTC. Its protein is CASSGDTGSNGYTF.

This clone was seen only once. V is TRBV6-5 and J is TRBJ2-7; 10 bases are a match to TRBD1. Germline CDR1 reads MNHEY; CDR2 reads SVGAGI. J gave up 4 bases and V 2 bases, and 5 bases lay outside the gene matches. This CDR3 is built from 15 residues. The CDR3 is CASSYLTGGGYEQYF. Here the CDR3 DNA reads TGTGCCAGCAGTTACCTGACAGGGGGCGGTTACGAGCAGTACTTC.

The chain joins TRBV28 to TRBJ2-5; no reliable D call. The V gene lost 6 bases and the J gene lost 4 bases, with 6 bases spanning the gap. The CDR3 contains 11 residues. The germline V gene encodes CDR1 MDHEN and CDR2 SYDVKM. CDR3 in DNA: TGTGCCAGCAGACTTACAGAGACCCAGTACTTC. Translating gives CASRLTETQYF.

V gene TRBV10-3 combines with J gene TRBJ2-7; 9 nucleotides match TRBD2. Germline assignment: CDR1 ENHRY and CDR2 SYGVKD. The CDR3 is 16 amino acids. J gave up 5 bases and V 0 bases, and 8 bases lay outside the gene matches. CDR3 sequence (DNA): TGTGCCATCAGTGAGTCATCGCGCGGGAGGGCCGACGAGCAGTACTTC. Translation: CAISESSRGRADEQYF.

The chain employs TRBV5-4 and TRBJ2-5, with 12 bases identical to TRBD2. This CDR3 is built from 17 residues. Germline loops: CDR1 SGHNT, CDR2 YYREEE (reference sequence). J gave up 4 bases and V 0 bases, and 7 bases lay outside the gene matches. CDR3 region: CASSLGLAGAVGETQYF. The CDR3 region has the DNA TGTGCCAGCAGCTTGGGACTAGCGGGAGCAGTCGGAGAGACCCAGTACTTC.

The chain is built from TRBV20-1 and TRBJ1-2; no definite D call. The germline V gene encodes CDR1 DFQATT and CDR2 SNEGSKA (reference sequence). The CDR3 loop spans 13 amino acids. V was cut by 3 bases and J by 1 base, with 9 bases left in between. The CDR3 loop is CSASPRINYGYTF. CDR3 DNA sequence: TGCAGTGCTAGTCCCAGGATTAACTATGGCTACACCTTC.

The gene calls are TRBV4-1 and TRBJ2-7; 10 nucleotides align to TRBD2. The V segment lost 0 bases and the J segment 5 bases; nucleotides outside the gene matches: 7. Germline CDR1 and CDR2: MGHRA and YSYEKL. The CDR3 is 16 amino acids. CDR3 protein: CASSQEWPSGSDEQYF. CDR3 DNA: TGCGCCAGCAGCCAAGAATGGCCTAGCGGGAGTGACGAGCAGTACTTC.

The chain joins TRBV19 to TRBJ2-7; TRBD1 aligns across 8 bases. Germline CDR1 LNHDA, CDR2 SQIVND (reference sequence). The V gene end was trimmed by 6 bases and the J gene end by 0 bases; junction bases not matched to a gene: 10. The CDR3 runs to 16 residues. CDR3 protein: CASRQSHRGSSYEQYF. The DNA of the CDR3 is TGTGCCAGTAGGCAATCCCACAGGGGGAGCTCCTACGAGCAGTACTTC.

This clone was seen a few times. Different DNA sequences within this sample yield the same CDR3. This chain connects TRBV11-3 to TRBJ2-2; D is possibly TRBD2 (6 bases). V lost 1 base to trimming and J lost 4 bases, with 7 bases between them. The length of the CDR3 is 14 residues. Germline values: CDR1 SGHNT, CDR2 YENEEA. The CDR3 loop is CASSLGGGTGELFF. DNA of the CDR3: TGTGCCAGCAGCTTAGGGGGAGGCACCGGGGAGCTGTTTTTT.